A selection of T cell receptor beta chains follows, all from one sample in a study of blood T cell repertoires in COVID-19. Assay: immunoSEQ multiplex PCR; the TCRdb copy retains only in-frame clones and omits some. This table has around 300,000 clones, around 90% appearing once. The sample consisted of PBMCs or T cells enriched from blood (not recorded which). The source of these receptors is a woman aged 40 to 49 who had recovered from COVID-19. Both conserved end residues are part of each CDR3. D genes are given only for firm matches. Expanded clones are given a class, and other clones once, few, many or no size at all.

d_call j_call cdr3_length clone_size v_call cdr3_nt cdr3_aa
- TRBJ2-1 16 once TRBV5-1 TGCGCCAGCAGCTTGGCCGTCGCCTCCTATAACAATGAGCAGTTCTTC CASSLAVASYNNEQFF
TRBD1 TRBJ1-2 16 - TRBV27 TGTGCCAGCAGTTCCTCCGGGACAGGGGGAAAGTATGGCTACACCTTC CASSSSGTGGKYGYTF
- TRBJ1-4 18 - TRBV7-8 TGTGCCAGCAGCCCCTTGCGGGTACTCACTCCAACTAATGAAAAACTGTTTTTT CASSPLRVLTPTNEKLFF
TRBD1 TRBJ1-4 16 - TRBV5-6 TGTGCCAGCAGCTTGGCGGGGACAGCAACTAATGAAAAACTGTTTTTT CASSLAGTATNEKLFF
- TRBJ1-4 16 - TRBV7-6 TGTGCCAGCAGCTACGGGGGACCAACAACTAATGAAAAACTGTTTTTT CASSYGGPTTNEKLFF
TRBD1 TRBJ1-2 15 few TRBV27 TGTGCCAGCAGTTCCCGGGACAGGGGGCGCGGTGGCTACACCTTC CASSSRDRGRGGYTF
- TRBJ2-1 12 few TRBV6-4 TGTGCCAGCAGTGACACCGGCAATGAGCAGTTCTTC CASSDTGNEQFF
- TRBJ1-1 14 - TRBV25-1 TGTGCCAGCAGGCCCGGACTCCTGAACACTGAAGCTTTCTTT CASRPGLLNTEAFF
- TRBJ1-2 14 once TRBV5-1 TGCGCCAGCAGCTTGGAAGGGGAATGGTATGGCTACACCTTC CASSLEGEWYGYTF
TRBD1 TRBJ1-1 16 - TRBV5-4 TGTGCCAGCAGCCGAACCCCCCGGGACAGGGGGACTGAAGCTTTCTTT CASSRTPRDRGTEAFF
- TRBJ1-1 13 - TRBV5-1 TGCGCCAGCAGCTTGGGGTTGGAGTTTACAACTTTCTTT CASSLGLEFTTFF
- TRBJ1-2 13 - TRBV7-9 TGTGCCAGCAGCGAGCAACAGGGCTATGGCTACACCTTC CASSEQQGYGYTF
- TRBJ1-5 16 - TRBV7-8 TGTGCCAGCAGCACTAGCGAGGGTTGGGGCAATCAGCCCCAGCATTTT CASSTSEGWGNQPQHF
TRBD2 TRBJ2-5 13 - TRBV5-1 TGCGCCAGCAGCTTTACGGGGGGGGAGACCCAGTACTTC CASSFTGGETQYF
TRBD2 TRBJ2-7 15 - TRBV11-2 TGTGCCAGCAGCTTAGCGACTAGCGGCTCCTACGAGCAGTACTTC CASSLATSGSYEQYF
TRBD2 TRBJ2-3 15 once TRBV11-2 TGTGCCAGCAGCCTACAGGGACTAGCTACAGATACGCAGTATTTT CASSLQGLATDTQYF
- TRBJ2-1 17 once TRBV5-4 TGTGCCAGCAGCCGCCCTGTGCGGATCTCCTCCTACAATGAGCAGTTCTTC CASSRPVRISSYNEQFF
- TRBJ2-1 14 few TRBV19 TGTGCCAGTAGTATGGACTACCGTTACAATGAGCAGTTCTTC CASSMDYRYNEQFF
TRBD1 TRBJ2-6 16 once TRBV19 TGTGCCAGTAGTAAGACAGGGGTTGGTGGGGCCAACGTCCTGACTTTC CASSKTGVGGANVLTF